Sequencing of this TCR beta chain was carried out in a study of T cells after yellow fever vaccination. Researchers made TCR cDNA using 5'RACE template switching, and this step added a universal primer site and UMIs. Using its own MiXCR run on the 5' RACE reads, TCRdb lists one record per CDR3 protein. Seen here are about 200,000 distinct CDR3 sequences, 3.2% observed once, and the top ten hold approximately 3.5%. This clonotype was detected a few times. This clonotype was sampled from a man aged 18 to 30 who received the YFV17D yellow fever vaccine. The material sequenced was CD4+ T cells sorted from PBMCs, taken 10 days after the yellow fever booster vaccination.

In DNA form, the CDR3 reads TGTGCCAGCAGCCAAACCGGGTCTTTAGAGCAGTACTTC. Amino acid sequence: CASSQTGSLEQYF. The genes are TRBV7-2 and TRBJ2-7; no reliable D call. This CDR3 is built from 13 residues. Trimming pared 5 bases from V and 7 bases from J, leaving 15 bases between. CDR1 and CDR2 from the germline V gene are SGHTA and FQGNSA.